These 18 T cell receptor beta chains came from one sample sequenced in a study of blood T cell repertoires in COVID-19. Some clones are missing from TCRdb's copy, which holds only in-frame ones; the method was immunoSEQ multiplex PCR. The sample shows 100,000 to 150,000 clones, roughly 80% of them seen only once. The sequenced material came from peripheral blood. The receptor source for this set is a man between 65 and 85 years old with acute or convalescent COVID-19.

This chain uses TRBV27 with TRBJ2-3; a weak D match, TRBD2 (6 bases). Germline-derived CDR1 and CDR2 are MNHEY and SMNVEV (reference sequence). V was cut by 4 bases and J by 5 bases, with 13 bases left in between. CDR3 length equals 14 residues. CDR3 nucleotide sequence: TGTGCCAGCAGTTCCCGACTAGGAAAAGATACGCAGTATTTT. Amino acid sequence: CASSSRLGKDTQYF.

The chain joins TRBV13 to TRBJ2-7, with unresolved D. Germline loops: CDR1 PRHDT, CDR2 FYEKMQ (reference sequence). V shed 0 bases and J shed 3 bases, with 6 bases lying between them. The CDR3 has 13 residues. The CDR3 nucleotides read TGTGCCAGCAGCTTAGGGGCTGTCTACGAGCAGTACTTC. Translated: CASSLGAVYEQYF.

The chain recombines TRBV19 with TRBJ2-1; TRBD2 is a possible D gene (5 bases). Germline lookup yields CDR1 LNHDA and CDR2 SQIVND (reference sequence). The V end lost 3 bases, the J end lost 6 bases, and 15 bases lay between the germline ends. This CDR3 has 15 residues. The CDR3 reads CASSILLVPSNEQFF. CDR3 DNA sequence: TGTGCCAGTAGTATTCTACTAGTCCCTTCCAATGAGCAGTTCTTC.

This clone is a singleton in its sample. The chain joins TRBV18 to TRBJ1-1; no definite D call. The V end lost 3 bases, the J end lost 1 base, and 9 bases lay between the germline ends. This CDR3 contains 14 residues. Germline V CDR1 and CDR2: KGHSH, LQKENI. The CDR3, as DNA: TGTGCCAGCTCACCGACTACTTCGAACACTGAAGCTTTCTTT. Its translation: CASSPTTSNTEAFF.

The rearrangement uses TRBV23-1 and TRBJ1-5; no clear D. TRBV23-1 is known as an ORF, though its function is uncertain. This CDR3 has 16 residues. Between the trimmed V and J ends, which lost 2 bases and 2 bases, there was a span of 13 bases. The CDR3 is CASSQGGRAGNQPQHF. CDR3 DNA sequence: TGCGCCAGCAGTCAAGGCGGGCGCGCGGGCAATCAGCCCCAGCATTTT.

CDR3 residues: CASSLSMGTAYQPQHF. In nucleotides, the CDR3 is TGTGCCAGCAGTTTATCGATGGGGACAGCATATCAGCCCCAGCATTTT. This chain links TRBV27 with TRBJ1-5, with 7 nucleotides matching TRBD1. CDR1 is MNHEY and CDR2 is SMNVEV in the germline V gene (reference sequence). This CDR3 comprises 16 residues. Trimming at V came to 0 bases and at J to 5 bases, leaving 7 bases not matched to a gene.

The CDR3 DNA follows: TGTGCCTGGAGTGGACAGTACTATAATTCACCCCTCCACTTT. Encoded protein: CAWSGQYYNSPLHF. V gene TRBV30 combines with J gene TRBJ1-6, with D perhaps TRBD1 (5 bases). Between the trimmed V and J ends, which lost 1 base and 3 bases, there was a span of 7 bases. The CDR3 is made up of 14 amino acids. Per germline, CDR1 GTSNPN and CDR2 SVGIG (reference sequence).

In its sample, this clone was seen once. The chain combines TRBV2 with TRBJ2-1; 8 bases fit TRBD1. Per the germline V gene, CDR1 is SNHLY and CDR2 is FYNNEI. This CDR3 is 15 amino acids long. Unmatched junction bases numbered 6, after V lost 5 bases and J lost 3 bases. CDR3 coding DNA: TGTGCCAGCAGTAAAACAGGGGGAGGCTACAATGAGCAGTTCTTC. Translating it yields CASSKTGGGYNEQFF.

This chain links TRBV28 with TRBJ1-5; TRBD1 might be the D (6 bases). The CDR3 consists of 14 residues. V shed 6 bases and J shed 3 bases, with 12 bases lying between them. Germline V gene sequence: CDR1 MDHEN, CDR2 SYDVKM. This chain's CDR3 is CASRPGHNNQPQHF. DNA for the CDR3: TGTGCCAGCAGACCGGGACACAACAATCAGCCCCAGCATTTT.

The genes are TRBV7-9 and TRBJ2-1; D unresolved. CDR1 is SEHNR, CDR2 FQNEAQ, per germline (reference sequence). V lost 2 bases, J lost 7 bases, and 12 bases lay in between. CDR3 length: 14 residues. CDR3 in amino acids: CASSLMSTVNEQFF. The CDR3 DNA reads as TGTGCCAGCAGCTTAATGTCTACGGTGAATGAGCAGTTCTTC. The full variable domain, in which reference TRBV7-9 and TRBJ2-1 provide the parts outside the CDR3, is DTGVSQNPRHKITKRGQNVTFRCDPISEHNRLYWYRQTLGQGPEFLTYFQNEAQLEKSRLLSDRFSAERPKGSFSTLEIQRTEQGDSAMYLCASSLMSTVNEQFFGPGTRLTVL.

A remark on this clone: This CDR3 is also generated by other DNA sequences in the sample. This rearrangement joins TRBV5-1 to TRBJ2-1; 13 bases align to TRBD2. CDR1 is SGHRS and CDR2 is YFSETQ in the germline V gene. There are 15 residues in the CDR3. The junction had 5 bases not matched to a gene; V was cut back by 4 bases and J by 7 bases. The CDR3 DNA follows: TGCGCCAGCAGCCCCGGACTAGCGGGAGATAATGAGCAGTTCTTC. Translation gives CASSPGLAGDNEQFF. Filled out from reference TRBV5-1 and TRBJ2-1, the complete variable domain reads KAGVTQTPRYLIKTRGQQVTLSCSPISGHRSVSWYQQTPGQGLQFLFEYFSETQRNKGNFPGRFSGRQFSNSRSEMNVSTLELGDSALYLCASSPGLAGDNEQFFGPGTRLTVL.

This chain links TRBV4-3 with TRBJ2-2, with 7 bases aligning to TRBD1. The CDR3 consists of 12 residues. Trimming at V came to 9 bases and at J to 6 bases, leaving 4 bases not matched to a gene. Germline V gives CDR1 LGHNA, CDR2 YSLEER. The chain's CDR3 is CASRQGAGELFF. The CDR3 DNA reads as TGCGCCAGTAGACAGGGCGCCGGGGAGCTGTTTTTT.

This rearrangement joins TRBV15 to TRBJ2-7; D possibly corresponds to TRBD1 (5 bases). V was pared by 5 bases and J by 0 bases, with 14 bases between. Germline lookup yields CDR1 LNHNV and CDR2 YYDKDF (reference sequence). This CDR3 spans 15 amino acids. CDR3: CATSGAPDPSYEQYF. CDR3 nucleotide sequence: TGTGCCACCAGCGGGGCTCCAGACCCCTCCTACGAGCAGTACTTC. Looking up the rest from reference TRBV15 and TRBJ2-7 gives the full variable domain: DAMVIQNPRYQVTQFGKPVTLSCSQTLNHNVMYWYQQKSSQAPKLLFHYYDKDFNNEADTPDNFQSRRPNTSFCFLDIRSPGLGDTAMYLCATSGAPDPSYEQYFGPGTRLTVT.

The gene calls are TRBV2 and TRBJ1-5, with D maybe TRBD1 (5 bases). The CDR3 extends over 14 amino acids. The germline CDR1 and CDR2 sequences are SNHLY and FYNNEI. Trimming left V 7 bases short and J 9 bases short, with 19 bases between. The CDR3 protein is CASIPRAGLRPQHF. The CDR3 DNA is TGTGCCAGCATCCCCAGGGCAGGTCTTAGGCCCCAGCATTTT.

The V call is TRBV5-8, the J call TRBJ1-2; no clear D gene. The V end was cut by 4 bases, the J end by 1 base, with 8 bases between. Germline V gene data show CDR1 as SGHTS and CDR2 as YDEGEE. The CDR3 extends over 13 amino acids. CDR3: CASSTTVNYGYTF. DNA of the CDR3: TGTGCCAGCAGCACAACAGTTAACTATGGCTACACCTTC. The variable domain in full, completed from reference TRBV5-8 and TRBJ1-2, reads EAGVTQSPTHLIKTRGQQATLRCSPISGHTSVYWYQQALGLGLQFLLWYDEGEERNRGNFPPRFSGRQFPNYSSELNVNALELEDSALYLCASSTTVNYGYTFGSGTRLTVV.

The rearrangement uses TRBV30 and TRBJ2-7, with D maybe TRBD2 (5 bases). The CDR3 length is 12 residues. CDR1 and CDR2 from the germline V gene are GTSNPN and SVGIG (reference sequence). V was trimmed by 1 base and J by 3 bases, leaving 7 bases between them. CDR3 residues: CAWSASGYEQYF. DNA for the CDR3: TGTGCCTGGAGTGCCAGCGGCTACGAGCAGTACTTC.

This chain joins TRBV6-2 or TRBV6-3 and TRBJ1-1, with 9 nucleotides matching TRBD1. V gave up 5 bases and J gave up 10 bases; unmatched junction bases: 11. Germline CDR1 MNHEY, CDR2 SVGEGT. The length of the CDR3 is 14 residues. The DNA for the CDR3 is TGTGCCAGCAGTCTAGGCGGGACAGGGTCACGAGCTTTCTTT. Amino acids: CASSLGGTGSRAFF.

DNA of the CDR3: TGTGCCAGCAGCCCCCGGTCAGACATTAATGAAAAACTGTTTTTT. Translated, it gives CASSPRSDINEKLFF. This chain joins TRBV7-2 and TRBJ1-4; D unclear. Trimming cost V 5 bases and J 4 bases, with 14 bases left between them. Germline loops: CDR1 SGHTA, CDR2 FQGNSA. CDR3 length equals 15 residues. The full variable domain, in which reference TRBV7-2 and TRBJ1-4 provide the parts outside the CDR3, is GAGVSQSPSNKVTEKGKDVELRCDPISGHTALYWYRQSLGQGLEFLIYFQGNSAPDKSGLPSDRFSAERTGGSVSTLTIQRTQQEDSAVYLCASSPRSDINEKLFFGSGTQLSVL.